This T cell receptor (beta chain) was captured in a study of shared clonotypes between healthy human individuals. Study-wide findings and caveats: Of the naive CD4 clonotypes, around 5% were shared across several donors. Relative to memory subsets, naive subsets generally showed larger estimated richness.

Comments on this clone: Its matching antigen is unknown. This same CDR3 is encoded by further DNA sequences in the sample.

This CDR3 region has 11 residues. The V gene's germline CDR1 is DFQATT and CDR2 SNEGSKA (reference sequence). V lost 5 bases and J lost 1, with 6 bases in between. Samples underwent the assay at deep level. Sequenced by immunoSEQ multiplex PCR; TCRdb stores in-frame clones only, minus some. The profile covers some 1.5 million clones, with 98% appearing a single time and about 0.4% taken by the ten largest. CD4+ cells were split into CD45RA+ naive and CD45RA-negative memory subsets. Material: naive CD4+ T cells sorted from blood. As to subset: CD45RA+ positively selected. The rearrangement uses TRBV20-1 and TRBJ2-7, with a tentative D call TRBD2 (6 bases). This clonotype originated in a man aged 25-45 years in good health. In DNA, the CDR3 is TGCAGTGCTGGGACTTCCTACGAGCAGTACTTC. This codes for CSAGTSYEQYF.